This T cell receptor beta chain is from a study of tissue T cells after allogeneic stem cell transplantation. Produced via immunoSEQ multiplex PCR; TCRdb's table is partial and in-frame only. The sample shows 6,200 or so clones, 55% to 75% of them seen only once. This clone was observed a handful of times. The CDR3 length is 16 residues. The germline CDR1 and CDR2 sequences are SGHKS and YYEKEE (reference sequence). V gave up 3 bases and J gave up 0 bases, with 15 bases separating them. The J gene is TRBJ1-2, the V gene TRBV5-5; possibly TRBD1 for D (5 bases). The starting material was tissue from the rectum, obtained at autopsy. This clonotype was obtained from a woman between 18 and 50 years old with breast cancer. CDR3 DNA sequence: TGTGCCAGCAGCTCCCGAGAGGGGAGTTCTAACTATGGCTACACCTTC. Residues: CASSSREGSSNYGYTF. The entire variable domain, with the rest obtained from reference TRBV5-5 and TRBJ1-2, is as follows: DAGVTQSPTHLIKTRGQQVTLRCSPISGHKSVSWYQQVLGQGPQFIFQYYEKEERGRGNFPDRFSARQFPNYSSELNVNALLLGDSALYLCASSSREGSSNYGYTFGSGTRLTVV.